The clone carrying this TCR beta chain showed up just a few times. Its antigen is not known. Only in-frame clones appear in the TCRdb table, and some are missing; sequencing was by immunoSEQ multiplex PCR. This sample has around 30,000 clones; roughly 80% occur once, and the top ten carry roughly 8%. These data belong to a study of a mutant IDH1 vaccine in newly diagnosed glioma. Study summary: The first vaccination came 4-6 weeks after radiotherapy alone, or with temozolomide cycles. Notes on the study in general: There seemed to be no relation between pseudoprogression and changes in top peripheral T cell clonotypes.

In germline, CDR1 is MNHEY, CDR2 SVGAGI. The CDR3 extends over 14 amino acids. V gave up 5 bases and J gave up 2 bases, with 12 bases separating them. Time point given: week 23, last vaccination. Doses comprised 300 ug of mutant IDH1 20-mer peptide each, plus topical imiquimod. Newly diagnosed WHO grade 3 or 4 IDH1-mutant, ATRX-lost astrocytomas were identified in the donors. This TCR was recovered from a young woman with glioma. The material was PBMCs, obtained from a glioma patient whose treatment included an IDH1 peptide vaccine. The chain couples TRBV6-5 to TRBJ1-1; D gene ambiguous. The chain's CDR3 is CASSTLTGNTEAFF. The CDR3 DNA reads as TGTGCCAGCAGTACATTAACCGGAAACACTGAAGCTTTCTTT.